This T cell receptor beta chain was recovered during a study of shared T cell receptors in the human thymus. The data were produced by immunoSEQ multiplex PCR, yet TCRdb's version contains in-frame clones alone and is incomplete. The sample yields roughly 710,000 clones, roughly 85% seen once. The table lists this clone with a few counts. CDR1 is ENHRY and CDR2 is SYGVKD in the germline V gene. V lost 5 bases, J lost 7 bases, and 11 bases stayed unmatched. The CDR3 consists of 16 residues. The data also belong to a second study, concerning human thymus T cells. That paper states: Those donating were healthy Finnish infants in corrective surgery for congenital heart defects. Thymic tissue was derived from resections collected during corrective heart surgery. V and J gene usage appeared biased in thymic and blood repertoires. Reports from related research described highly overlapping thymic repertoires among unrelated individuals.

The chain uses TRBV10-3 and TRBJ2-1; TRBD2 matches at 10 bases. The TCR comes from a girl under three years old with a congenital heart defect. The material sequenced was thymocytes. CDR3 in DNA: TGTGCCATCAGTTCTTCCGGGACTAGCGAAGTGAATGAGCAGTTCTTC. The encoded protein is CAISSSGTSEVNEQFF.